The 9 T cell receptor beta chains below all came from one sample that was sequenced in a study of cytomegalovirus exposure and HLA in healthy donors. Amplification used 60 Vbeta primers and 13 Jbeta primers. The data were produced by immunoSEQ multiplex PCR, yet TCRdb's version contains in-frame clones alone and is incomplete. Seen here are some 130,000 clones, around 80% observed once, and the top ten hold under 5.5%. The specimen sequenced was PBMCs. The receptors here all came from a man aged 25 to 40 in good health.

CDR3: CASSPAAGLITDTQYF. The CDR3 DNA sequence: TGCGCCAGCAGCCCGGCGGCAGGGCTGATCACAGATACGCAGTATTTT. This sequence joins TRBV4-1 and TRBJ2-3; perhaps TRBD1 as D (5 bases). This CDR3 is built from 16 residues. V lost 4 bases and J lost 2, with 16 bases in between. Germline assignment: CDR1 MGHRA and CDR2 YSYEKL.

The chain carries TRBV5-5 and TRBJ2-5; no reliable D call. The CDR3 spans 14 residues. V was cut by 0 bases and J by 11 bases, with 17 bases left in between. Germline CDR1 and CDR2: SGHKS and YYEKEE (reference sequence). CDR3 DNA: TGTGCCAGCAGCTTGGTAGAGGCTGCTGTCAAGCAGTACTTC. Protein product: CASSLVEAAVKQYF.

The chain joins TRBV15 to TRBJ2-1; TRBD2 aligns across 7 bases. V lost 6 bases, J lost 10 bases, and 18 bases stayed unmatched. Germline assignment: CDR1 LNHNV and CDR2 YYDKDF (reference sequence). The CDR3 loop spans 16 amino acids. Here the CDR3 reads CATSSRREFRPGEQFF. The CDR3 DNA reads as TGTGCCACCAGTAGTCGGCGGGAGTTTCGGCCTGGAGAGCAGTTCTTC.

The J gene is TRBJ2-5, the V gene TRBV5-1, with D perhaps matching TRBD1 (6 bases). With 6 bases removed from V and 4 bases from J, the gap between germline ends came to 16 bases. The CDR3 consists of 14 residues. Germline-derived CDR1 and CDR2 are SGHRS and YFSETQ. CDR3 nucleotides: TGCGCCAGCACCCAGGACAGCTGGGGAGAGACCCAGTACTTC. Amino acid sequence: CASTQDSWGETQYF. The variable domain in full, completed from reference TRBV5-1 and TRBJ2-5, reads KAGVTQTPRYLIKTRGQQVTLSCSPISGHRSVSWYQQTPGQGLQFLFEYFSETQRNKGNFPGRFSGRQFSNSRSEMNVSTLELGDSALYLCASTQDSWGETQYFGPGTRLLVL.

The genes are TRBV28 and TRBJ1-5; D is uncertain. The ends were cut back, 10 bases at V and 2 bases at J, with 9 bases in the middle. The CDR3 is 12 amino acids. Germline V gene lookup returns CDR1 MDHEN and CDR2 SYDVKM. DNA for the CDR3: TGTGCCACTAACGGGGGCAATCAGCCCCAGCATTTT. This sequence encodes CATNGGNQPQHF.

The chain uses TRBV7-9 and TRBJ2-1; the D gene is possibly TRBD2 (6 bases). The CDR3 consists of 14 residues. The germline gives CDR1 SEHNR, CDR2 FQNEAQ (reference sequence). Deletions cut 5 bases from V and 1 base from J, with 9 bases between. CDR3: CASSPGVSYNEQFF. The CDR3 region has the DNA TGTGCCAGCAGCCCGGGAGTATCCTACAATGAGCAGTTCTTC.

The V call is TRBV19, the J call TRBJ2-7; D is unresolved. Trimming cost V 8 bases and J 4 bases, with 9 bases left between them. CDR3 length: 11 residues. Germline CDR1 is LNHDA and CDR2 is SQIVND (reference sequence). The CDR3 reads CASDDGYEQYF. CDR3 DNA sequence: TGTGCCAGTGACGACGGGTACGAGCAGTACTTC.

This CDR3 is CASSLGGQGSYEQYF. The CDR3 region has the DNA TGTGCCAGCAGCCTTGGGGGCCAGGGGTCCTACGAGCAGTACTTC. The chain links TRBV5-4 to TRBJ2-7; possible D gene TRBD1, 6 bases. This CDR3 has 15 residues. Trimming cost V 4 bases and J 1 base, with 15 bases left between them. CDR1 and CDR2 (germline): SGHNT, YYREEE (reference sequence).

In its sample, this clone was seen a few times. The chain has TRBV19 and TRBJ1-2, with 8 bases aligning to TRBD1. CDR3 length equals 15 residues. The V gene end was trimmed by 3 bases and the J gene end by 4 bases; junction bases not matched to a gene: 7. The germline CDR1 and CDR2 sequences are LNHDA and SQIVND (reference sequence). For the CDR3, the DNA is TGTGCCAGTAGTATCTCACAGGGGGGCGCCTATGGCTACACCTTC. This sequence encodes CASSISQGGAYGYTF.